This T cell receptor beta chain was identified in a study of blood T cells in healthy people across ages. The CDR3 has 15 residues. V was pared by 0 bases and J by 7 bases, with 13 bases between. Germline-derived CDR1 and CDR2 are MGHRA and YSYEKL. Using a J-beta primer mix together with a sample-barcoded 5' primer, a second PCR was run for roughly 7 to 12 cycles. TCRdb analysed the 5' RACE reads with MiXCR anew, one entry per CDR3 protein. The profile shows around 1,100,000 distinct CDR3 sequences, around two fifths of them singletons. The specimen was blood. The receptor's source is a man between 18 and 29 years old in good health. V is TRBV4-1 and J is TRBJ1-5; no firm D call. The CDR3 DNA reads TGCGCCAGCAGCCAAGATAGTCTAGGGTTACAGCCCCAGCATTTT. Its protein product is CASSQDSLGLQPQHF.